Below, 28 T cell receptor beta chains from the same sample are listed, as sequenced in a study of T cells in Graves' hyperthyroidism and ophthalmopathy. Amplified regions were TCR beta CDR3 sequences from RNA transcripts. An initial round of RT-PCR targeting the TCR CDR3 relied on the HTBI primer set. TCRdb processed the multiplex PCR reads anew with MiXCR; each CDR3 protein has one entry. This table holds more than 350,000 distinct CDR3 sequences, more than 13% found once. The sequenced material came from blood. The origin of the receptors is a woman under 40 with Graves' hyperthyroidism.

This clonotype was found many times. The chain recombines TRBV12-3 or TRBV12-4 with TRBJ2-7, with TRBD1 identical over 7 bases. V shed 4 bases, J shed 7 bases, and the junction held 16 bases outside the gene matches. This CDR3 is built from 16 residues. CDR3 DNA: TGTGCCAGCAGTTCCCAACCGGGACAGTCCTCGGGGGAGCAGTACTTC. This encodes CASSSQPGQSSGEQYF.

Remarks on this clonotype: A much larger clonotype is one base distant, so this may be a read error. The CDR3 DNA is TGCGCCAGCAGCTTGGATGAACAGATGAACACTGAAGCTTTCTTT. The encoded protein is CASSLDEQMNTEAFF. The V call is TRBV5-1, the J call TRBJ1-1; no reliable D call. Germline V lookup: CDR1 SGHRS, CDR2 YFSETQ. This CDR3 region has 15 residues. V shed 0 bases and J shed 0 bases, with 9 bases lying between them.

The gene calls are TRBV30 and TRBJ2-1; possible D gene TRBD2, 6 bases. V gave up 0 bases and J gave up 12 bases, with 15 bases separating them. CDR1 and CDR2 (germline): GTSNPN, SVGIG (reference sequence). CDR3 length: 13 amino acids. CDR3 DNA: TGTGCCTGGAGTGTTGGCGGGGTAGCGTGGCAGTTCTTC. Its translation is CAWSVGGVAWQFF.

Notes on this clonotype: A read error may be the cause here, since a much bigger clone is one base away. The J gene is TRBJ2-1, the V gene TRBV27, with D possibly TRBD2 on 5 matching bases. V was clipped by 3 bases and J by 13 bases, with 13 bases between them. The germline V gene encodes CDR1 MNHEY and CDR2 SMNVEV (reference sequence). This CDR3 is 12 amino acids long. The CDR3 nucleotides are TGTGCCAGCAGTTTTCTCGGGGAGACCCAGTTCTTC. It specifies CASSFLGETQFF.

This clonotype was recorded at least ten times. This sequence joins TRBV18 and TRBJ1-5; 8 bases agree with TRBD1. J lost 0 bases, V lost 3 bases, and 1 base had no gene match. The CDR3 consists of 15 residues. Germline V lookup: CDR1 KGHSH, CDR2 LQKENI. This CDR3 reads CASSPQGASNQPQHF. In DNA, the CDR3 is TGTGCCAGCTCACCGCAGGGGGCTAGCAATCAGCCCCAGCATTTT. The full variable domain, in which reference TRBV18 and TRBJ1-5 provide the parts outside the CDR3, is NAGVMQNPRHLVRRRGQEARLRCSPMKGHSHVYWYRQLPEEGLKFMVYLQKENIIDESGMPKERFSAEFPKEGPSILRIQQVVRGDSAAYFCASSPQGASNQPQHFGDGTRLSIL.

This clonotype has a count of ten or more. The V call is TRBV20-1, the J call TRBJ2-3, with 12 bases lining up with TRBD2. After removal of 1 base from V and 4 bases from J, the junction contained 3 bases not matched to a gene. The CDR3 extends over 15 amino acids. Germline CDR1 DFQATT, CDR2 SNEGSKA (reference sequence). In DNA form, the CDR3 reads TGCAGTGCTAGAGTCGCTAGCGGGAGGGCAGATACGCAGTATTTT. Protein sequence: CSARVASGRADTQYF.

The table lists this clonotype with many counts. The chain couples TRBV30 to TRBJ2-5; D perhaps matches TRBD2 (6 bases). Germline V gene sequence: CDR1 GTSNPN, CDR2 SVGIG (reference sequence). CDR3 length: 17 amino acids. V gave up 1 base and J gave up 5 bases, with 23 bases separating them. The CDR3 spells CAWSAGGHTTKRETQYF. CDR3 DNA: TGTGCCTGGAGTGCCGGAGGGCACACCACAAAGCGGGAGACCCAGTACTTC.

Ten or more counts support this clonotype. The chain recombines TRBV7-9 with TRBJ1-1; tentative D call: TRBD1 (6 bases). CDR1 is SEHNR and CDR2 is FQNEAQ in the germline V gene (reference sequence). With 1 base removed from V and 0 bases from J, the gap between germline ends came to 12 bases. The CDR3 runs to 16 residues. The CDR3 spells CASSLGSGAMNTEAFF. CDR3 sequence (DNA): TGTGCCAGCAGCTTAGGGTCAGGGGCGATGAACACTGAAGCTTTCTTT.

This clonotype was detected many times. The chain uses TRBV12-3 or TRBV12-4 and TRBJ1-1; TRBD1 aligns across 9 bases. The J segment lost 5 bases and the V segment lost 5 bases, leaving 12 bases of the junction unmatched. CDR3 length: 16 residues. The DNA for the CDR3 is TGTGCCAGCAGTCCCGGGACAGGGCCAAAGGGGACTGAAGCTTTCTTT. It codes for CASSPGTGPKGTEAFF.

V and J are TRBV7-9 and TRBJ2-1; D ambiguous. The CDR3 sequence is 15 residues long. Germline V CDR1 and CDR2: SEHNR, FQNEAQ (reference sequence). Trimming pared 1 base from V and 4 bases from J, leaving 11 bases between. Here the CDR3 DNA reads TGTGCCAGCAGCTTAGGGGTTTGGGGTTACAATGAGCAGTTCTTC. Protein: CASSLGVWGYNEQFF. Using reference TRBV7-9 and TRBJ2-1 for the parts outside the CDR3, the full variable domain is DTGVSQNPRHKITKRGQNVTFRCDPISEHNRLYWYRQTLGQGPEFLTYFQNEAQLEKSRLLSDRFSAERPKGSFSTLEIQRTEQGDSAMYLCASSLGVWGYNEQFFGPGTRLTVL.

As regards this clonotype: Given a much more abundant clone one base away, this may be a read error. This chain connects TRBV20-1 to TRBJ2-1, with a tentative D call TRBD2 (6 bases). The tail of the sequence fits TRBJ2-7 better, so the J call may be wrong. Germline values: CDR1 DFQATT, CDR2 SNEGSKA (reference sequence). The CDR3 consists of 13 residues. CDR3 bases: TGCAGTGCCCGGGAGTTCTCCTACAATGAGCAGTACTTC. It translates to CSAREFSYNEQYF.

This clonotype was seen a single time. It may be a read error: a sequence one base away is much more abundant. In DNA, the CDR3 is TGTGCCAGCAGCGGGGGACAGTTCTCTGGAACCACCATATATTTT. Translation gives CASSGGQFSGTTIYF. This chain joins TRBV2 and TRBJ1-3; 7 bases match TRBD1. The CDR3 contains 15 residues. From germline, CDR1 is SNHLY and CDR2 FYNNEI.

The chain combines TRBV19 with TRBJ2-2; tentative D call: TRBD2 (5 bases). Germline CDR1 reads LNHDA; CDR2 reads SQIVND (reference sequence). The length of the CDR3 is 16 residues. The germline V and J ends were trimmed by 7 bases and 1 base, with 16 bases remaining between them. CDR3 region: CASTLRSLGNTGELFF. Here the CDR3 DNA reads TGTGCCAGTACCCTCAGGTCACTAGGGAACACCGGGGAGCTGTTTTTT. Full variable domain (remainder filled in from reference TRBV19 and TRBJ2-2): DGGITQSPKYLFRKEGQNVTLSCEQNLNHDAMYWYRQDPGQGLRLIYYSQIVNDFQKGDIAEGYSVSREKKESFPLTVTSAQKNPTAFYLCASTLRSLGNTGELFFGEGSRLTVL.

This clonotype was seen ten or more times. This chain uses TRBV5-6 with TRBJ2-7; 9 nucleotides agree with TRBD2. The germline CDR1 and CDR2 sequences are SGHDT and YYEEEE. This CDR3 comprises 15 residues. Germline trimming cut 4 bases from V and 3 bases from J; bases unmatched to any gene: 8. The CDR3 bases are TGTGCCAGCAGCACCTTAGCGGGGGCCAGCTACGAGCAGTACTTC. This encodes CASSTLAGASYEQYF.

This clonotype was counted a few times. The chain combines TRBV6-1 with TRBJ2-2, with 8 bases aligning to TRBD1. With V trimmed by 5 bases and J by 1 base, 3 bases remained unmatched. The CDR3 has 15 residues. Germline loops: CDR1 MNHNS, CDR2 SASEGT. The CDR3 bases are TGTGCCAGCAGTTTTGGACAGGGGAACACCGGGGAGCTGTTTTTT. Protein sequence: CASSFGQGNTGELFF.

Many counts were recorded for this clonotype. This rearrangement joins TRBV2 to TRBJ2-5; a weak D match, TRBD1 (5 bases). This CDR3 region has 13 residues. Germline V gene sequence: CDR1 SNHLY, CDR2 FYNNEI. Deletions cut 2 bases from V and 5 bases from J, with 9 bases between. The CDR3 bases are TGTGCCAGCAGTGAACCAGGGCGGGAGACCCAGTACTTC. Protein product: CASSEPGRETQYF.

This clonotype was seen only a few times. The rearrangement uses TRBV11-1 and TRBJ1-3; 7 bases agree with TRBD1. Germline CDR1 reads SGHAT; CDR2 reads FQDESV (reference sequence). V dropped 5 bases and J dropped 4; count of bases not matched to a gene: 5. CDR3 length equals 14 residues. As DNA, the CDR3 is TGTGCCAGCAGCCAACAGGGGTACGGAAACACCATATATTTT. Translation: CASSQQGYGNTIYF.

This clonotype was counted only a few times. V and J are TRBV15 and TRBJ2-7, with D maybe TRBD1 (6 bases). This CDR3 is built from 13 residues. Germline V gene lookup returns CDR1 LNHNV and CDR2 YYDKDF (reference sequence). Between the trimmed V and J ends, which lost 5 bases and 2 bases, there was a span of 10 bases. CDR3 sequence reads: CATSPRTAYEQYF. The CDR3 nucleotides are TGTGCCACCAGCCCCAGGACAGCCTACGAGCAGTACTTC.

At least ten counts were recorded for this clonotype. V and J are TRBV20-1 and TRBJ2-1; 9 bases align to TRBD2. This CDR3 comprises 15 residues. The germline V gene has CDR1 DFQATT and CDR2 SNEGSKA (reference sequence). J lost 5 bases, V lost 3 bases, and 8 bases had no gene match. CDR3 sequence reads: CSASKTQRGDNEQFF. For the CDR3, the DNA is TGCAGTGCTAGTAAGACCCAGCGGGGGGACAATGAGCAGTTCTTC.

This clonotype was seen repeatedly, ten times or more. The chain uses TRBV3-1 and TRBJ2-5; no clear D gene. Trimming took off 0 bases at V and 5 bases at J, with 10 bases between the two ends. The CDR3 runs to 14 residues. Germline V CDR1 and CDR2: LGHDT, YNNKEL (reference sequence). This CDR3 reads CASSQDGVRETQYF. DNA for the CDR3: TGTGCCAGCAGCCAAGATGGGGTTCGGGAGACCCAGTACTTC.

This clonotype was detected ten times or more. The chain has TRBV28 and TRBJ2-3; 9 bases line up with TRBD1. The CDR3 loop spans 16 amino acids. Looked up from germline, CDR1 is MDHEN and CDR2 is SYDVKM. V shed 1 base, J shed 2 bases, and the junction held 4 bases outside the gene matches. The CDR3 here is CASSLSGQGITDTQYF. DNA of the CDR3: TGTGCCAGCAGTTTATCGGGACAGGGAATCACAGATACGCAGTATTTT.

This clonotype was counted only a few times. The V and J genes are TRBV4-1 and TRBJ1-6, with TRBD1 identical over 7 bases. The CDR3 length is 16 residues. Germline V gives CDR1 MGHRA, CDR2 YSYEKL. The junction had 7 bases not matched to a gene; V was cut back by 0 bases and J by 8 bases. The CDR3 protein is CASSQDPDRNYSPLHF. The CDR3 DNA reads TGCGCCAGCAGCCAAGACCCGGACAGGAATTATTCACCCCTCCACTTT.

This clonotype has at least ten counts. This chain links TRBV4-2 with TRBJ2-1, with TRBD2 as a possible D gene (6 bases). Trimming shortened V by 0 bases and J by 0 bases, and 12 bases separated the two germline ends. The germline CDR1 and CDR2 sequences are LGHNA and YNFKEQ. This CDR3 comprises 17 residues. The CDR3, as DNA: TGTGCCAGCAGCCAAGATTGGGAGGATAGCTCCTACAATGAGCAGTTCTTC. Its translation: CASSQDWEDSSYNEQFF.

This clonotype was detected ten times or more. The chain employs TRBV11-2 and TRBJ2-1; D might be TRBD1 or TRBD2, each matching 5 bases. This CDR3 has 15 residues. CDR1 is SGHAT, CDR2 FQNNGV, per germline. Trimming stripped 0 bases from V and 5 bases from J, with 11 bases between. CDR3 DNA sequence: TGTGCCAGCAGCTTAGACCCGGGACGGAACAATGAGCAGTTCTTC. It specifies CASSLDPGRNNEQFF.

The chain couples TRBV6-4 to TRBJ2-2; TRBD1 matches at 9 bases. Germline lookup yields CDR1 MRHNA and CDR2 SNTAGT. This CDR3 comprises 15 residues. The J segment lost 5 bases and the V segment lost 5 bases, leaving 6 bases of the junction unmatched. In DNA form, the CDR3 reads TGTGCCAGCAGTTCGACAGGGGGAAGTACCGGGGAGCTGTTTTTT. Translation gives CASSSTGGSTGELFF.

Many counts were recorded for this clonotype. The chain links TRBV6-1 to TRBJ2-7, with 8 bases matching TRBD1. In germline, CDR1 is MNHNS, CDR2 SASEGT. There are 15 residues in the CDR3. J lost 3 bases, V lost 5 bases, and 9 bases had no gene match. In nucleotides, the CDR3 is TGTGCCAGCAGTCCTGGACAGGGTCTTCGCTACGAGCAGTACTTC. Translated: CASSPGQGLRYEQYF.

The chain uses TRBV2 and TRBJ2-1, with 14 bases fitting TRBD2. Germline values: CDR1 SNHLY, CDR2 FYNNEI. The V and J ends lost 5 bases and 4 bases, in that order; junction bases with no gene match: 16. The CDR3 totals 20 residues. Written as DNA, the CDR3 is TGTGCCAGCAGTCCTAAACCTGGGACTAGCGGGAGCTTAGGGTACAATGAGCAGTTCTTC. Translating gives CASSPKPGTSGSLGYNEQFF.

This clonotype was counted at least ten times. The chain couples TRBV6-1 to TRBJ1-1; perhaps TRBD1 as D (5 bases). The CDR3 totals 14 residues. Germline CDR1 is MNHNS and CDR2 is SASEGT. Trimming left V 6 bases short and J 1 base short, with 12 bases between. CDR3 nucleotides: TGTGCCAGCAGGCCCGGGACTGGGAACACTGAAGCTTTCTTT. Amino acid sequence: CASRPGTGNTEAFF.